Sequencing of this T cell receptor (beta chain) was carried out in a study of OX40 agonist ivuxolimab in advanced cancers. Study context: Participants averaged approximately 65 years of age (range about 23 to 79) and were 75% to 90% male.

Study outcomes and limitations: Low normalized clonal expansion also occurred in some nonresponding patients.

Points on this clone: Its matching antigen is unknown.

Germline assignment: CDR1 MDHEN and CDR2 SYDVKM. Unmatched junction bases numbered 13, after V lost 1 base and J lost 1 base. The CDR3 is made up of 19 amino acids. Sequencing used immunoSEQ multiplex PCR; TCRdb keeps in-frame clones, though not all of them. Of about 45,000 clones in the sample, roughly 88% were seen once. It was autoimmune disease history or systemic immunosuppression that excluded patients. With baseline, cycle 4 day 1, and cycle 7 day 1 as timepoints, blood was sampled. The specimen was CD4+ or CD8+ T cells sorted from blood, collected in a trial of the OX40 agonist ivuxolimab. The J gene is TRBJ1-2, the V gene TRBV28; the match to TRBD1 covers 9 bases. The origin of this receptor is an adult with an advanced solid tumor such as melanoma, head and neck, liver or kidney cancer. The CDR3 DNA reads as TGTGCCAGCAGTTTATCTGCCGTTTTGTGGGACAGGGTTAACTATGGCTACACCTTC. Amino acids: CASSLSAVLWDRVNYGYTF.